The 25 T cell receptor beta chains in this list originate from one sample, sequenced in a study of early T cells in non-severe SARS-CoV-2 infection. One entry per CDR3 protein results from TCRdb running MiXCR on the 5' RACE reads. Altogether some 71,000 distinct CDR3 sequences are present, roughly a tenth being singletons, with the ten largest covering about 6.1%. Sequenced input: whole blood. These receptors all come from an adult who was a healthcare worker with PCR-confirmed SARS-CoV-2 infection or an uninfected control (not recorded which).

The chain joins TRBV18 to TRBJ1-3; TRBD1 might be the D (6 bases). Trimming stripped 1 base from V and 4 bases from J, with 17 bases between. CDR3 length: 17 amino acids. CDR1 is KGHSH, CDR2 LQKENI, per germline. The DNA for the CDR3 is TGTGCCAGCTCACCACTGCTAGCTTTGGGGGCCGGAAACACCATATATTTT. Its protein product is CASSPLLALGAGNTIYF.

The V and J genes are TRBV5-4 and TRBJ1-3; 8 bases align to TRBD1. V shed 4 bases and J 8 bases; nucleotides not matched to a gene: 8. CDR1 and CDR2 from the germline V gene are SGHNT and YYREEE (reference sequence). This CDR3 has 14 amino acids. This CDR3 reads CASSPDRVGHTIYF. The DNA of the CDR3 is TGTGCCAGCAGCCCGGACAGGGTGGGCCACACCATATATTTT.

The CDR3 sequence is CASAFLQGQGDHEQYF. DNA for the CDR3: TGTGCCAGCGCCTTCCTACAGGGACAGGGTGACCACGAGCAGTACTTC. V is TRBV6-1 and J is TRBJ2-7; 9 bases align to TRBD1. CDR3 length: 16 amino acids. Germline V gene lookup returns CDR1 MNHNS and CDR2 SASEGT. V was pared by 8 bases and J by 5 bases, with 16 bases of the junction left unmatched.

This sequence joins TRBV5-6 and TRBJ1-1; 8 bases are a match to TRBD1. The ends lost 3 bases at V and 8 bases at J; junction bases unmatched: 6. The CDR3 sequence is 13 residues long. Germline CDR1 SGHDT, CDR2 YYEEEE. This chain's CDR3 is CASSSGTGTEAFF. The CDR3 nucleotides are TGTGCCAGCAGCTCGGGGACAGGTACGGAAGCTTTCTTT.

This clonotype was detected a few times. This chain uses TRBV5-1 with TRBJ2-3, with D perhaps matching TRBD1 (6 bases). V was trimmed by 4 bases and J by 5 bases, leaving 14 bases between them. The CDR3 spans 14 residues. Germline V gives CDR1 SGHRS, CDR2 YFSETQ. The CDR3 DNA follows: TGCGCCAGCAGCACTGGGGGCTTTGAAGATACGCAGTATTTT. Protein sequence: CASSTGGFEDTQYF.

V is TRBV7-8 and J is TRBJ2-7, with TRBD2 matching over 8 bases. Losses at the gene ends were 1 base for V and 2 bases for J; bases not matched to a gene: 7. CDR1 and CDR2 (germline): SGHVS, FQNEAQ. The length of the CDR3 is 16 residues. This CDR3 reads CASSLVGGLAPYEQYF. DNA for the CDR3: TGTGCCAGCAGCTTAGTAGGAGGACTAGCACCCTACGAGCAGTACTTC. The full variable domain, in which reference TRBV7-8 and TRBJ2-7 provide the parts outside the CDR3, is GAGVSQSPRYKVAKRGQDVALRCDPISGHVSLFWYQQALGQGPEFLTYFQNEAQLDKSGLPSDRFFAERPEGSVSTLKIQRTQQEDSAVYLCASSLVGGLAPYEQYFGPGTRLTVT.

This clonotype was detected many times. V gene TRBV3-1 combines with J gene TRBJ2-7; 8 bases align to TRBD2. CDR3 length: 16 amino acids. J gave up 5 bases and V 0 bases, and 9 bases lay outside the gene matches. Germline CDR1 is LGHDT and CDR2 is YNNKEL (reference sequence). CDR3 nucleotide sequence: TGTGCCAGCAGCCAAGATTTGGGGACTAGTCCCGACGAGCAGTACTTC. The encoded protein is CASSQDLGTSPDEQYF.

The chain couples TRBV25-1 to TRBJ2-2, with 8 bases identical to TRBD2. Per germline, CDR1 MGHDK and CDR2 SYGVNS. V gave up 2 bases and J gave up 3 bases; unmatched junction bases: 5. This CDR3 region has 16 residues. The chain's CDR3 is CASSEILAEDTGELFF. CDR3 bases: TGTGCCAGCAGTGAAATACTAGCGGAGGACACCGGGGAGCTGTTTTTT.

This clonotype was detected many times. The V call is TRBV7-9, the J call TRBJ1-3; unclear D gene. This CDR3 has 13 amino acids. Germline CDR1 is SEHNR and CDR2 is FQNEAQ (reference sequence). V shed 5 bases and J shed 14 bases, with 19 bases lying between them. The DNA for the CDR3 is TGTGCCAGCAGCCTCCCGGACGGGAGAAGACTATATTTT. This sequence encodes CASSLPDGRRLYF.

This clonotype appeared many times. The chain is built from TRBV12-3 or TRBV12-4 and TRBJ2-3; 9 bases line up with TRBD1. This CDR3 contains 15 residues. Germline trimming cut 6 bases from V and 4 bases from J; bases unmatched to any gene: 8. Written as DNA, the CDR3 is TGTGCCAGCAGCCCCGGGACAGGGACATCAGATACGCAGTATTTT. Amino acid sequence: CASSPGTGTSDTQYF.

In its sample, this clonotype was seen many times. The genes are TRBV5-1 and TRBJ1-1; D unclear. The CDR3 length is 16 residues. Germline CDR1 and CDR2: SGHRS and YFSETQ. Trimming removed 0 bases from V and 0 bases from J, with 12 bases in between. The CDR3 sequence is CASSLGPKALNTEAFF. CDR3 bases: TGCGCCAGCAGCTTGGGTCCGAAAGCTTTGAACACTGAAGCTTTCTTT. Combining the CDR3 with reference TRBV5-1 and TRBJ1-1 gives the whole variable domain KAGVTQTPRYLIKTRGQQVTLSCSPISGHRSVSWYQQTPGQGLQFLFEYFSETQRNKGNFPGRFSGRQFSNSRSEMNVSTLELGDSALYLCASSLGPKALNTEAFFGQGTRLTVV.

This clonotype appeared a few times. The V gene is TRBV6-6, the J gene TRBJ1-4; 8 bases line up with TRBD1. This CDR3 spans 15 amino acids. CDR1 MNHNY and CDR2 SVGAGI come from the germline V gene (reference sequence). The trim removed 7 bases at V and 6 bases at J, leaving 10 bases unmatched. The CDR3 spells CASNQGQGADEKLFF. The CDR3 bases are TGTGCCAGCAATCAAGGCCAGGGGGCAGATGAAAAACTGTTTTTT.

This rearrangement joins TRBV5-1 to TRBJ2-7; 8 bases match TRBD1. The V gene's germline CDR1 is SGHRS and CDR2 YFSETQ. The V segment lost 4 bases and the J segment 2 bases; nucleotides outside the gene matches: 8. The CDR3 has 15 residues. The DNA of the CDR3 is TGCGCCAGCAGCGGCGGGACAGGATCCACCTACGAGCAGTACTTC. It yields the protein CASSGGTGSTYEQYF.

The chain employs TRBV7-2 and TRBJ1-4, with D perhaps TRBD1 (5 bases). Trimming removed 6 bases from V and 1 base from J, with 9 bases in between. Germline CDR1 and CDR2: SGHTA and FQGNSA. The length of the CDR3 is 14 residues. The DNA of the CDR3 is TGTGCCAGCAGTTATGACAGAACTAATGAAAAACTGTTTTTT. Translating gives CASSYDRTNEKLFF.

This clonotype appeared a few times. CDR3 amino acids: CSAQGLADNQETQYF. The DNA for the CDR3 is TGCAGTGCTCAGGGACTAGCGGACAACCAAGAGACCCAGTACTTC. This chain uses TRBV20-1 with TRBJ2-5, with 11 bases matching TRBD2. The CDR3 contains 15 residues. J was trimmed by 0 bases and V by 5 bases; bases with no gene match: 5. Germline CDR1 and CDR2: DFQATT and SNEGSKA (reference sequence).

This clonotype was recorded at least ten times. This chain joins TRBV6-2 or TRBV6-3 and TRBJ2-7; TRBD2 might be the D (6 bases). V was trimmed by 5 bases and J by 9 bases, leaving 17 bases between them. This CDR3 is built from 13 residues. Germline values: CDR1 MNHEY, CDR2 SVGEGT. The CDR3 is CASSHPDREVQYF. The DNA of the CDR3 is TGTGCCAGCAGTCACCCGGATAGGGAGGTGCAGTACTTC.

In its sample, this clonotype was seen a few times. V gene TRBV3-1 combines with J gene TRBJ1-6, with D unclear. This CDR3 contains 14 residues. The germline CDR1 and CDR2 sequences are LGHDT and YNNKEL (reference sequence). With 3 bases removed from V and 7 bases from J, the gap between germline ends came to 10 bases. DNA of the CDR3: TGTGCCAGCAGCCAGAGCCCGAGAAATTCACCCCTCCACTTT. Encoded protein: CASSQSPRNSPLHF. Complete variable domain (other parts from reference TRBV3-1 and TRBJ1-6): DTAVSQTPKYLVTQMGNDKSIKCEQNLGHDTMYWYKQDSKKFLKIMFSYNNKELIINETVPNRFSPKSPDKAHLNLHINSLELGDSAVYFCASSQSPRNSPLHFGNGTRLTVT.

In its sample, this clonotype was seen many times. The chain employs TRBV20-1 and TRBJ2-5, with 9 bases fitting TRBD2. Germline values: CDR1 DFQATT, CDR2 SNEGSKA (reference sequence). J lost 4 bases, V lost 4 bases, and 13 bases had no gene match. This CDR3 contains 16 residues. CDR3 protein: CSATRRGGWRGETQYF. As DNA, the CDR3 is TGCAGTGCTACCCGGCGGGGGGGTTGGCGAGGAGAGACCCAGTACTTC.

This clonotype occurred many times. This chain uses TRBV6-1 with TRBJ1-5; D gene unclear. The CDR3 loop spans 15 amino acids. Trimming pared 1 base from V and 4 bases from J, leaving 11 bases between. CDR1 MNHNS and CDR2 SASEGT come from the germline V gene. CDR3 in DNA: TGTGCCAGCAGTGAAGTAAGTCAATCGAATCAGCCCCAGCATTTT. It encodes CASSEVSQSNQPQHF.

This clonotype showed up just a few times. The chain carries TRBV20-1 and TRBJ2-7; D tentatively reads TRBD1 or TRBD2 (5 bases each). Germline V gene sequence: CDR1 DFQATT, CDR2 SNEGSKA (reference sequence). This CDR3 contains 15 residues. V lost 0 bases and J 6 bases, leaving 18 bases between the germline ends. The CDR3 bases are TGCAGTGCTAGAGATTGGGCAGGGAGTAGGTCCGAGCAGTACTTC. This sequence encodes CSARDWAGSRSEQYF.

CDR3 residues: CASSPGQGVGETQYF. The CDR3 DNA is TGTGCCAGCAGTCCGGGGCAGGGGGTTGGAGAGACCCAGTACTTC. V usage is TRBV12-3 or TRBV12-4 and J usage is TRBJ2-5; 7 bases are a match to TRBD1. The V and J ends lost 5 bases and 4 bases, in that order; junction bases with no gene match: 10. CDR3 length: 15 amino acids.

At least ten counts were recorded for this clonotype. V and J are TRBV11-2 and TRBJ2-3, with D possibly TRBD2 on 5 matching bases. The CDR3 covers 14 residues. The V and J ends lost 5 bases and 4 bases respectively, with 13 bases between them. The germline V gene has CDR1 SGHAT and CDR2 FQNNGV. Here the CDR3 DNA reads TGTGCCAGCAGCCCGGGGTCCGCAGCAGATACGCAGTATTTT. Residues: CASSPGSAADTQYF.

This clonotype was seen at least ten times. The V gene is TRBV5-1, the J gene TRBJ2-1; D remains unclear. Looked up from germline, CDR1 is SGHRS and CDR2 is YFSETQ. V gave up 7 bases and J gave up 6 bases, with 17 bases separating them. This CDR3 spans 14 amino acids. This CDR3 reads CASRFLPSSNEQFF. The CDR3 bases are TGCGCCAGCCGGTTCCTTCCATCATCCAATGAGCAGTTCTTC.

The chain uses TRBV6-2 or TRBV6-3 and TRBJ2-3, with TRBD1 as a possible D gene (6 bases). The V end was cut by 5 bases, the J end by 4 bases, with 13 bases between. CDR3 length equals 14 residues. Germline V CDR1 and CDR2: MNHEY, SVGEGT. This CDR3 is CASSDTNRADTQYF. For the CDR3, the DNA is TGTGCCAGCAGTGACACTAACAGGGCAGATACGCAGTATTTT.

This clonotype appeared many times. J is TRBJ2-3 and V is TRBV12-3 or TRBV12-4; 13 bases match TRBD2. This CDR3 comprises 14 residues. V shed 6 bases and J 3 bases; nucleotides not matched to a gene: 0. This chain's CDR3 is CASRLAGGTDTQYF. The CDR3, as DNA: TGTGCCAGCAGACTAGCGGGAGGGACAGATACGCAGTATTTT.